The 5 T cell receptor beta chains given below trace back to one sample, sequenced in a study of CDR3 diversity in severe acne. TCRdb redid the calling of the PCR reads with MiXCR, one entry per CDR3 protein. The sample gives over 85,000 distinct CDR3 sequences, about half of which show up once; roughly an eighth is in the top ten. The specimen sequenced was blood. The receptors derive from a male donor with acne.

This rearrangement joins TRBV14 to TRBJ2-3, with a tentative D call TRBD2 (6 bases). V gave up 4 bases and J gave up 5 bases, with 22 bases separating them. CDR1 and CDR2 (germline): SGHDN, FVKESK. The CDR3 totals 17 residues. The CDR3 sequence is CASSRYAGTLSGDTQYF. The CDR3 DNA follows: TGTGCCAGCAGCCGATATGCTGGGACTCTCTCGGGAGATACGCAGTATTTT.

The chain combines TRBV24-1 with TRBJ2-7, with D unresolved. The CDR3 runs 14 residues. V was clipped by 4 bases and J by 5 bases, with 14 bases between them. Per germline, CDR1 KGHDR and CDR2 SFDVKD. Here the CDR3 reads CATSEGWDFDEQYF. Here the CDR3 DNA reads TGTGCCACCAGTGAGGGGTGGGATTTTGACGAGCAGTACTTC.

This clonotype has a handful of counts. The V and J genes are TRBV29-1 and TRBJ2-7, with 7 bases identical to TRBD2. V dropped 1 base and J dropped 3; count of bases not matched to a gene: 0. Germline values: CDR1 SQVTM, CDR2 ANQGSEA. The CDR3 spans 12 residues. The CDR3 region has the DNA TGCAGCGTTGAAGCGGGAGGCTACGAGCAGTACTTC. It translates to CSVEAGGYEQYF.

The chain couples TRBV19 to TRBJ1-1; D remains ambiguous. Germline V gives CDR1 LNHDA, CDR2 SQIVND (reference sequence). V lost 5 bases and J lost 5, with 12 bases in between. The CDR3 runs to 13 residues. Here the CDR3 DNA reads TGTGCCAGTAGTCCGCCGGTCTTGACTGAAGCTTTCTTT. Its protein is CASSPPVLTEAFF. The full variable domain, rest sourced from reference TRBV19 and TRBJ1-1, is DGGITQSPKYLFRKEGQNVTLSCEQNLNHDAMYWYRQDPGQGLRLIYYSQIVNDFQKGDIAEGYSVSREKKESFPLTVTSAQKNPTAFYLCASSPPVLTEAFFGQGTRLTVV.

This clonotype has ten or more counts. The chain couples TRBV6-1 to TRBJ2-5, with D perhaps TRBD1 (5 bases). The germline CDR1 and CDR2 sequences are MNHNS and SASEGT. Trimming took off 2 bases at V and 4 bases at J, with 14 bases between the two ends. The CDR3 length is 15 residues. The CDR3 loop is CASSEKHRLRETQYF. In nucleotides, the CDR3 is TGTGCCAGCAGTGAAAAGCACAGGCTTAGAGAGACCCAGTACTTC.